The 24 T cell receptor beta chains presented below share a single source sample, sequenced in a study of PD-1 blockade in mismatch repair-deficient tumors. The table came from immunoSEQ multiplex PCR; TCRdb's copy has only in-frame clones and leaves some out. This table has approximately 60,000 clones, around 88% appearing once. This material consisted of peripheral blood, taken 52 weeks after starting pembrolizumab. The receptors come from an adult with mismatch repair-deficient cancer.

V usage is TRBV21-1 and J usage is TRBJ2-7; TRBD2, the table's D call, was not compared with the DNA. TRBV21-1 is described as a pseudogene. The CDR3 loop spans 17 amino acids. The CDR3 DNA reads TGTGCCAGCAGCAAAGCCCCGGACGGGAAAGATTCCTACGAGCAGTACTTC. It yields the protein CASSKAPDGKDSYEQYF.

The chain links TRBV13 to TRBJ1-2, with D perhaps TRBD1 (5 bases). From germline, CDR1 is PRHDT and CDR2 FYEKMQ (reference sequence). V lost 3 bases, J lost 4 bases, and 12 bases lay in between. The CDR3 is 14 residues long. As DNA, the CDR3 is TGTGCCAGCAGCTTGTCGGGGGGGTTCTATGGCTACACCTTC. It specifies CASSLSGGFYGYTF.

This clone was seen once. The chain has TRBV6-1 and TRBJ2-1, with D perhaps matching TRBD1 or TRBD2 (5 bases each). This CDR3 spans 12 amino acids. From germline, CDR1 is MNHNS and CDR2 SASEGT. Trimming left V 3 bases short and J 12 bases short, with 12 bases between. The CDR3 reads CASSEWGTAQFF. Written as DNA, the CDR3 is TGTGCCAGCAGTGAGTGGGGGACCGCGCAGTTCTTC.

This clone was detected once. The chain employs TRBV6-5 and TRBJ1-2; D unresolved. The CDR3 contains 16 residues. Germline V gene lookup returns CDR1 MNHEY and CDR2 SVGAGI. Deletions cut 0 bases from V and 4 bases from J, with 15 bases between. The CDR3, as DNA: TGTGCCAGCAGTTACTCGATCGTCGGAGCCCCCTATGGCTACACCTTC. Translated, it gives CASSYSIVGAPYGYTF.

The chain links TRBV9 to TRBJ2-3; D is uncertain. Germline V gene lookup returns CDR1 SGDLS and CDR2 YYNGEE. The CDR3 has 11 amino acids. V was shortened by 3 bases and J by 3 bases, with 2 bases between the two germline ends. The CDR3 region is CASSDTDTQYF. In DNA, the CDR3 is TGTGCCAGCAGCGATACAGATACGCAGTATTTT. Supplemented by reference TRBV9 and TRBJ2-3, the full variable domain reads DSGVTQTPKHLITATGQRVTLRCSPRSGDLSVYWYQQSLDQGLQFLIQYYNGEERAKGNILERFSAQQFPDLHSELNLSSLELGDSALYFCASSDTDTQYFGPGTRLTVL.

The CDR3 nucleotides read TGTGCCAGCAGCTACCAACAGAACACTGAAGCTTTCTTT. Translation gives CASSYQQNTEAFF. V usage is TRBV11-3 and J usage is TRBJ1-1, with unresolved D. This CDR3 is built from 13 residues. Germline V CDR1 and CDR2: SGHNT, YENEEA. Trimming took 4 bases from V and 1 from J, leaving 7 bases between them.

The rearrangement links TRBV6-5 to TRBJ1-2; 9 bases agree with TRBD1. The germline CDR1 and CDR2 sequences are MNHEY and SVGAGI. After removal of 8 bases from V and 4 bases from J, the junction contained 8 bases not matched to a gene. CDR3 length: 14 amino acids. The DNA for the CDR3 is TGTGCCAGCTGTACGGGACAGGGTACCTATGGCTACACCTTC. Amino acid sequence: CASCTGQGTYGYTF.

The chain couples TRBV5-1 to TRBJ2-7; 7 bases align to TRBD1. This CDR3 is built from 15 residues. In germline, CDR1 is SGHRS, CDR2 YFSETQ. The V segment lost 4 bases and the J segment 4 bases; nucleotides outside the gene matches: 11. CDR3 DNA: TGCGCCAGCAGCCCCCGGACAGGTTCTTCTTACGAGCAGTACTTC. Residues: CASSPRTGSSYEQYF.

The chain recombines TRBV20-1 with TRBJ1-1, with D possibly TRBD1 on 5 matching bases. V dropped 7 bases and J dropped 1 base, with 7 bases sitting between them. The germline V gene encodes CDR1 DFQATT and CDR2 SNEGSKA (reference sequence). CDR3 length: 11 residues. CDR3 region: CSVGGNTEAFF. The CDR3 nucleotides read TGCAGTGTTGGGGGGAACACTGAAGCTTTCTTT.

V gene TRBV29-1 combines with J gene TRBJ2-7; no firm D call. V lost 5 bases to trimming and J lost 0 bases, with 11 bases between them. CDR1 and CDR2 (germline): SQVTM, ANQGSEA. The CDR3 spans 13 residues. CDR3 nucleotide sequence: TGCAGCGTTACTTCTGGGATCTCCTACGAGCAGTACTTC. It codes for CSVTSGISYEQYF.

This clone was picked up one time. The chain is built from TRBV5-1 and TRBJ2-5; possibly TRBD1 for D (6 bases). Germline V CDR1 and CDR2: SGHRS, YFSETQ. Between the trimmed V and J ends, which lost 6 bases and 2 bases, there was a span of 14 bases. The CDR3 length is 14 residues. The CDR3 bases are TGCGCCAGCATGGCAGGGGTAGGGCAAGAGACCCAGTACTTC. It is translated as CASMAGVGQETQYF.

V and J are TRBV11-2 and TRBJ2-5; D uncertain. V shed 5 bases and J shed 5 bases, with 15 bases lying between them. Germline V lookup: CDR1 SGHAT, CDR2 FQNNGV. The CDR3 extends over 14 amino acids. The CDR3: CASSLMANPETQYF. The DNA for the CDR3 is TGTGCCAGCAGCCTTATGGCTAACCCGGAGACCCAGTACTTC. Full variable domain (remainder filled in from reference TRBV11-2 and TRBJ2-5): EAGVAQSPRYKIIEKRQSVAFWCNPISGHATLYWYQQILGQGPKLLIQFQNNGVVDDSQLPKDRFSAERLKGVDSTLKIQPAKLEDSAVYLCASSLMANPETQYFGPGTRLLVL.

This clone has more than one count but fewer than ten. The rearrangement joins TRBV5-1 to TRBJ2-7, with a tentative D call TRBD2 (5 bases). Per the germline V gene, CDR1 is SGHRS and CDR2 is YFSETQ. With 7 bases removed from V and 1 base from J, the gap between germline ends came to 15 bases. CDR3 length equals 14 residues. In nucleotides, the CDR3 is TGCGCCAGCCAGGACGTCAGCGGATCCTACGAGCAGTACTTC. Residues: CASQDVSGSYEQYF.

The chain has TRBV15 and TRBJ1-5, with unresolved D. The CDR3 loop spans 13 amino acids. Trimming stripped 0 bases from V and 6 bases from J, with 6 bases between. From germline, CDR1 is LNHNV and CDR2 YYDKDF (reference sequence). The CDR3 DNA reads TGTGCCACCAGCAGAGATCGGGTTCAGCCCCAGCATTTT. Its translation: CATSRDRVQPQHF.

V and J are TRBV29-1 and TRBJ2-1; possibly TRBD2 for D (6 bases). V lost 4 bases, J lost 1 base, and 11 bases lay in between. The CDR3 length is 14 residues. Germline V gene lookup returns CDR1 SQVTM and CDR2 ANQGSEA. The chain's CDR3 is CSVVGGDSYNEQFF. The CDR3 nucleotides read TGCAGCGTTGTAGGAGGGGATTCCTACAATGAGCAGTTCTTC.

This clone was seen once. The V gene is TRBV5-1, the J gene TRBJ2-7; D uncertain. The germline V gene has CDR1 SGHRS and CDR2 YFSETQ. There are 13 residues in the CDR3. The V end was cut by 0 bases, the J end by 3 bases, with 7 bases between. CDR3 DNA sequence: TGCGCCAGCAGCTTGGGACAAGACTACGAGCAGTACTTC. It encodes CASSLGQDYEQYF.

The rearrangement links TRBV4-3 to TRBJ2-1, with TRBD2 identical over 8 bases. This CDR3 spans 15 amino acids. Germline V gene lookup returns CDR1 LGHNA and CDR2 YSLEER. With 1 base clipped from V and 6 bases from J, the junction kept 5 bases outside the gene matches. The DNA of the CDR3 is TGCGCCAGCAGCCAAGGGTCTAGCGGGCTCAATGAGCAGTTCTTC. The encoded protein is CASSQGSSGLNEQFF.

The V gene is TRBV7-5, the J gene TRBJ1-1. TRBV7-5 is shown as a pseudogene. The CDR3 has 12 residues. The CDR3 DNA reads as TGTGCCAGAAGCTTAGCCGGGGAGGAAGCTTTCTTT. This sequence encodes CARSLAGEEAFF.

The chain carries TRBV7-2 and TRBJ2-7; TRBD1 or TRBD2 may be the D gene (6 bases each). The CDR3 is 17 amino acids. V lost 4 bases and J lost 0, with 19 bases in between. The V gene's germline CDR1 is SGHTA and CDR2 FQGNSA. The DNA for the CDR3 is TGTGCCAGCAGCTACAGGAGGTGGGGGGCAAGCTCCTACGAGCAGTACTTC. It is translated as CASSYRRWGASSYEQYF.

The V gene is TRBV11-3, the J gene TRBJ2-1, with TRBD2 matching over 7 bases. Germline V gene lookup returns CDR1 SGHNT and CDR2 YENEEA. V shed 5 bases and J 10 bases; nucleotides not matched to a gene: 11. There are 14 residues in the CDR3. The CDR3 DNA follows: TGTGCCAGCAGCCTTAGAGGGGCGGGAGAAGAGCAGTTCTTC. Residues: CASSLRGAGEEQFF. The full variable domain, rest sourced from reference TRBV11-3 and TRBJ2-1, is EAGVVQSPRYKIIEKKQPVAFWCNPISGHNTLYWYLQNLGQGPELLIRYENEEAVDDSQLPKDRFSAERLKGVDSTLKIQPAELGDSAVYLCASSLRGAGEEQFFGPGTRLTVL.

The chain has TRBV27 and TRBJ1-5; D call uncertain. The CDR3 is made up of 12 amino acids. Germline loops: CDR1 MNHEY, CDR2 SMNVEV (reference sequence). Trimming cost V 4 bases and J 7 bases, with 8 bases left between them. CDR3 protein: CASSSAGQPQHF. DNA of the CDR3: TGTGCCAGCAGTTCCGCCGGGCAGCCCCAGCATTTT.

The chain has TRBV6-5 and TRBJ1-2; unclear D gene. Trimming removed 6 bases from V and 4 bases from J, with 12 bases in between. CDR1 and CDR2 (germline): MNHEY, SVGAGI. CDR3 length equals 13 residues. CDR3 residues: CASRDPSFYGYTF. In nucleotides, the CDR3 is TGTGCCAGCAGGGACCCTTCTTTCTATGGCTACACCTTC.

This chain links TRBV10-1 with TRBJ1-1; TRBD1 matches at 10 bases. V lost 9 bases to trimming and J lost 4 bases; unmatched junction nucleotides: 5. This CDR3 has 13 residues. Germline loops: CDR1 WNHNN, CDR2 SYGVQD (reference sequence). The CDR3 nucleotides read TGCGCCAGAAGGACAGGGGGATGCACTGAAGCTTTCTTT. This translates into CARRTGGCTEAFF.

This chain joins TRBV7-9 and TRBJ2-7; TRBD1 might be the D (5 bases). The length of the CDR3 is 13 residues. Germline loops: CDR1 SEHNR, CDR2 FQNEAQ (reference sequence). Trimming stripped 3 bases from V and 7 bases from J, with 13 bases between. The CDR3 DNA sequence: TGTGCCAGCAGCTTGGGGCCCCAAACGGAGCAGTACTTC. Its protein product is CASSLGPQTEQYF. The complete variable domain, with remaining parts taken from reference TRBV7-9 and TRBJ2-7, reads DTGVSQNPRHKITKRGQNVTFRCDPISEHNRLYWYRQTLGQGPEFLTYFQNEAQLEKSRLLSDRFSAERPKGSFSTLEIQRTEQGDSAMYLCASSLGPQTEQYFGPGTRLTVT.